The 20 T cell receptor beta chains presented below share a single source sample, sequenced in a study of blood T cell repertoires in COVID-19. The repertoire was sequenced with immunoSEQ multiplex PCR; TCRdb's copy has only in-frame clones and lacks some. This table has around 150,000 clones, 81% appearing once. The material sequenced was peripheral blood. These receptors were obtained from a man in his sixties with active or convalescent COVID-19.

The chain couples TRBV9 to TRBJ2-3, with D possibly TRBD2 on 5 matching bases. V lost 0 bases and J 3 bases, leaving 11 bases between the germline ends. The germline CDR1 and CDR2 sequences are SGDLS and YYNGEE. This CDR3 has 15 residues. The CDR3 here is CASSVALATTDTQYF. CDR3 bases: TGTGCCAGCAGCGTAGCTTTAGCGACAACAGATACGCAGTATTTT.

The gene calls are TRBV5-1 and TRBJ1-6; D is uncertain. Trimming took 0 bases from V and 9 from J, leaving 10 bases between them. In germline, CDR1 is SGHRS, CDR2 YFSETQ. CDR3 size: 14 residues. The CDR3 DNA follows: TGCGCCAGCAGCTTGGTGGAGGGTTTTTCACCCCTCCACTTT. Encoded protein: CASSLVEGFSPLHF.

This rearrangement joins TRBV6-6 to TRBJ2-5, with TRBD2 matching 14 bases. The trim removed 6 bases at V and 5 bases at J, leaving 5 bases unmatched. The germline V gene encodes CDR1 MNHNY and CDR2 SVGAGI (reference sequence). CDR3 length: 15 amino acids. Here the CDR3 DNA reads TGTGCCAGCAGCAAAGGACTAGCGGGAGGTGAGACCCAGTACTTC. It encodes CASSKGLAGGETQYF.

For the CDR3, the DNA is TGTGCCAGCAGTTCACAGGGGTATAATTCACCCCTCCACTTT. Protein sequence: CASSSQGYNSPLHF. The chain joins TRBV28 to TRBJ1-6, with 7 bases aligning to TRBD1. Germline V lookup: CDR1 MDHEN, CDR2 SYDVKM. The trim removed 4 bases at V and 4 bases at J, leaving 1 base unmatched. The CDR3 contains 14 residues.

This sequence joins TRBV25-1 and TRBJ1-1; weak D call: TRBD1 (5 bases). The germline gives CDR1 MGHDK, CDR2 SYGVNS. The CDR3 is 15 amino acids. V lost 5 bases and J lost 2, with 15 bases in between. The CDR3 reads CASSPLAGENTEAFF. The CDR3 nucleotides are TGTGCCAGCAGTCCTCTGGCGGGGGAAAACACTGAAGCTTTCTTT.

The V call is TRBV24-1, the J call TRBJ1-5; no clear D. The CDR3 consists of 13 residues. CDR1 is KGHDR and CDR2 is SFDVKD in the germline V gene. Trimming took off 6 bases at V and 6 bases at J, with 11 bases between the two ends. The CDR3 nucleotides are TGTGCCACCAGTCTTGCGGGGAGTCAGCCCCAGCATTTT. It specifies CATSLAGSQPQHF.

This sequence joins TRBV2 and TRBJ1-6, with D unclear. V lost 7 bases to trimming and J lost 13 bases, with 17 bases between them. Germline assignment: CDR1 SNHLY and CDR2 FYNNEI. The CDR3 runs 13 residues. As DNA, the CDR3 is TGTGCCAGCAAACAGACACGGTCTGTCCCCCTCCACTTT. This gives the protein CASKQTRSVPLHF. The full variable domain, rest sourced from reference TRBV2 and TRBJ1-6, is EPEVTQTPSHQVTQMGQEVILRCVPISNHLYFYWYRQILGQKVEFLVSFYNNEISEKSEIFDDQFSVERPDGSNFTLKIRSTKLEDSAMYFCASKQTRSVPLHFGNGTRLTVT.

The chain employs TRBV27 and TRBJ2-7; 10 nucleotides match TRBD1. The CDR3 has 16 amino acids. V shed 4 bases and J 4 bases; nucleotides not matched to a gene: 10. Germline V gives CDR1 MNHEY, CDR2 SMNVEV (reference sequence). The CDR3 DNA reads TGTGCCAGCAGTTACGGCCCCGGGACAGGGGATTACGAGCAGTACTTC. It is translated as CASSYGPGTGDYEQYF.

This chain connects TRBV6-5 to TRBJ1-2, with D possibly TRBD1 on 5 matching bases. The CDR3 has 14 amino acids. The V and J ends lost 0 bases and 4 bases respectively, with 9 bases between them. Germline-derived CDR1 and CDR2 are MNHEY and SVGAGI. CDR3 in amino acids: CASSYSGAFYGYTF. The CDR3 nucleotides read TGTGCCAGCAGTTACTCAGGGGCCTTCTATGGCTACACCTTC.

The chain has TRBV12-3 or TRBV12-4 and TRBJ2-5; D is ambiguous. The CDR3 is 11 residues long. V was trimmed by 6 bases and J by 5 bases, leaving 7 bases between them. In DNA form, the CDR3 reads TGTGCCAGCAGAGGCAGGGAGACCCAGTACTTC. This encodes CASRGRETQYF.

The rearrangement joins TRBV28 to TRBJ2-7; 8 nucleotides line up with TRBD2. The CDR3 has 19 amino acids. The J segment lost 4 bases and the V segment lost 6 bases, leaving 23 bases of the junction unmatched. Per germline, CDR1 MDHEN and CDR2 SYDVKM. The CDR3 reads CASSTRYTRGAGGGYEQYF. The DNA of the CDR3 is TGTGCCAGCAGCACAAGATACACCCGCGGGGCCGGGGGGGGATACGAGCAGTACTTC.

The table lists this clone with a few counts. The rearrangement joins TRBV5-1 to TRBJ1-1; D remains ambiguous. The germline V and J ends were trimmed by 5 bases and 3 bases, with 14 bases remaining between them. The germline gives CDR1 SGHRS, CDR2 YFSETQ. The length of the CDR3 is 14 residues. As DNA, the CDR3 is TGCGCCAGCAGGAGGGCTCGGGAGGACACTGAAGCTTTCTTT. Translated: CASRRAREDTEAFF.

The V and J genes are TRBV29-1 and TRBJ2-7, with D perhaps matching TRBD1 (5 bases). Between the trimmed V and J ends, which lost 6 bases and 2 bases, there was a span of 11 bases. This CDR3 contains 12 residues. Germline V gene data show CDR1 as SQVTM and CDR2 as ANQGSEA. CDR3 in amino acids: CSVRTWPYEQYF. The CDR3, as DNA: TGCAGCGTAAGGACATGGCCCTACGAGCAGTACTTC.

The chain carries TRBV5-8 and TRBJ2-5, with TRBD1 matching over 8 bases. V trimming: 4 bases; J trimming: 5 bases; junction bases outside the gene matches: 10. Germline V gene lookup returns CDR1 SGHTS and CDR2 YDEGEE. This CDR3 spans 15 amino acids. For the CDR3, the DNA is TGTGCCAGCAGCGGGAATGGACAGGGTTTGGAGACCCAGTACTTC. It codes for CASSGNGQGLETQYF.

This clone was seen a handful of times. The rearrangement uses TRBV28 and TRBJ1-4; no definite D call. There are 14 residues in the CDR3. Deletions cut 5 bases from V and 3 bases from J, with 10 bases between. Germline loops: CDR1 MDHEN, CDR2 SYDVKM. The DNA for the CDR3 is TGTGCCAGCAGTCAAGGGAGCCCTAATGAAAAACTGTTTTTT. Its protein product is CASSQGSPNEKLFF.

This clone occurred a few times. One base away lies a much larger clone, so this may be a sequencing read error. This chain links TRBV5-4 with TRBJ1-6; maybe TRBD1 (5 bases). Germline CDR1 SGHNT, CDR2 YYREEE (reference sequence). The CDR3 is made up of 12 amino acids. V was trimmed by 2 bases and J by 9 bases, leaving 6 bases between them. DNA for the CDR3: TGTGCCAGCAGCTTTAGGGGTTCACCCCTCCACTTT. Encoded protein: CASSFRGSPLHF.

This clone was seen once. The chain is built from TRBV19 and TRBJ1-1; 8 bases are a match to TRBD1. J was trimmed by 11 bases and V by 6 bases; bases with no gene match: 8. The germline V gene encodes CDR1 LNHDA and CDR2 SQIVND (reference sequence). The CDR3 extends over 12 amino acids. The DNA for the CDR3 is TGTGCCAGTAGCACTTCAGGGGGCGAGGCTTTCTTT. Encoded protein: CASSTSGGEAFF.

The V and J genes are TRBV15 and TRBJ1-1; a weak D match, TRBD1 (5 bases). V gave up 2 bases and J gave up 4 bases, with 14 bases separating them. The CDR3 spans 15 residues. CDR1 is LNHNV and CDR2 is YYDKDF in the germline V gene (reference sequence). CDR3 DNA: TGTGCCACCAGCAGATCCCTAACGGGGGGCACTGAAGCTTTCTTT. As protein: CATSRSLTGGTEAFF.

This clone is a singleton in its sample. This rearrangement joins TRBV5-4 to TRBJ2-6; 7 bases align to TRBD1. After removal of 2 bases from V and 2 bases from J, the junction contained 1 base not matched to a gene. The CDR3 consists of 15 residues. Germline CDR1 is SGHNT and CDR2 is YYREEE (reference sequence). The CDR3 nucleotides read TGTGCCAGCAGCTTTACAGGGGCTGGGGCCAACGTCCTGACTTTC. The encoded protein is CASSFTGAGANVLTF.

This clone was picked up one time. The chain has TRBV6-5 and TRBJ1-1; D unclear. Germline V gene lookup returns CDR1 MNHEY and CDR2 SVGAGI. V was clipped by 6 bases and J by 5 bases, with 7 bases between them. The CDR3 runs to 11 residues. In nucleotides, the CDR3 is TGTGCCAGCAGAAGAGGGACTGAAGCTTTCTTT. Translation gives CASRRGTEAFF.